These 5 T cell receptor beta chains were all obtained from the same sample, sequenced in a study of blood T cell repertoires in COVID-19. The data were produced by immunoSEQ multiplex PCR, yet TCRdb's version contains in-frame clones alone and is incomplete. The sample contains about 150,000 clones, roughly 90% of which appear only once. The sequenced sample was peripheral blood. All receptors come from a man aged 55 to 70 with acute or convalescent COVID-19.

This chain links TRBV5-1 with TRBJ2-7; D is possibly TRBD1 (6 bases). Per germline, CDR1 SGHRS and CDR2 YFSETQ. The CDR3 has 13 amino acids. With 5 bases removed from V and 2 bases from J, the gap between germline ends came to 11 bases. The CDR3, as DNA: TGCGCCAGCAGGGGCAGGGGCGCCTACGAGCAGTACTTC. Translating gives CASRGRGAYEQYF. Supplemented by reference TRBV5-1 and TRBJ2-7, the full variable domain reads KAGVTQTPRYLIKTRGQQVTLSCSPISGHRSVSWYQQTPGQGLQFLFEYFSETQRNKGNFPGRFSGRQFSNSRSEMNVSTLELGDSALYLCASRGRGAYEQYFGPGTRLTVT.

This clone came up once. The J gene is TRBJ2-1, the V gene TRBV11-3, with TRBD2 identical over 10 bases. V dropped 0 bases and J dropped 8; count of bases not matched to a gene: 7. This CDR3 region has 16 residues. Germline CDR1 reads SGHNT; CDR2 reads YENEEA. The CDR3 protein is CASSLDRLAGGHEQFF. CDR3 DNA sequence: TGTGCCAGCAGCTTAGATAGGTTAGCGGGGGGCCATGAGCAGTTCTTC.

The V call is TRBV18, the J call TRBJ2-2; 8 bases are a match to TRBD1. This CDR3 contains 17 residues. The J segment lost 4 bases and the V segment lost 2 bases, leaving 9 bases of the junction unmatched. CDR1 and CDR2 (germline): KGHSH, LQKENI. The CDR3 coding sequence is TGTGCCAGCTCACCAAGGACAGGGTTCGTGAGCACCGGGGAGCTGTTTTTT. Encoded protein: CASSPRTGFVSTGELFF.

The V and J genes are TRBV19 and TRBJ1-1; 10 nucleotides agree with TRBD1. The V gene's germline CDR1 is LNHDA and CDR2 SQIVND (reference sequence). V lost 9 bases to trimming and J lost 5 bases; unmatched junction nucleotides: 9. The CDR3 length is 14 residues. The CDR3: CASATGGAWTEAFF. CDR3 sequence (DNA): TGTGCCAGCGCGACAGGGGGCGCATGGACTGAAGCTTTCTTT.

The chain employs TRBV6-5 and TRBJ1-2; D gene uncertain. This CDR3 is 14 amino acids long. From germline, CDR1 is MNHEY and CDR2 SVGAGI. V lost 4 bases and J 9 bases, leaving 18 bases between the germline ends. The CDR3 reads CASSFDRVRSSYTF. In DNA form, the CDR3 reads TGTGCCAGCAGTTTTGACCGGGTCCGATCGAGCTACACCTTC.